A single sample is the source of the 23 T cell receptor beta chains below, sequenced in a study of early stage breast cancer tumors. Generated by immunoSEQ multiplex PCR, the TCRdb table keeps only in-frame clones and is missing some. The sample holds about 5,500 clones; roughly 68% are singletons and the top ten take roughly 15%. Sequencing was carried out using normal breast tissue next to the tumor. The receptor source for this set is a person aged 55 to 75 with breast cancer.

The chain has TRBV6-1 and TRBJ1-3; D is undetermined. The CDR3 length is 14 residues. Germline lookup yields CDR1 MNHNS and CDR2 SASEGT. V lost 6 bases and J lost 0, with 9 bases in between. The CDR3 is CASSLLSSGNTIYF. Here the CDR3 DNA reads TGTGCCAGCAGCCTCTTAAGCTCTGGAAACACCATATATTTT.

This chain links TRBV18 with TRBJ2-7, with TRBD2 matching over 7 bases. Unmatched junction bases numbered 2, after V lost 4 bases and J lost 2 bases. The CDR3 loop spans 13 amino acids. From germline, CDR1 is KGHSH and CDR2 LQKENI. CDR3 loop: CASSRDYTYEQYF. As DNA, the CDR3 is TGTGCCAGCTCACGGGACTACACCTACGAGCAGTACTTC. The whole variable domain, filled in from reference TRBV18 and TRBJ2-7, reads NAGVMQNPRHLVRRRGQEARLRCSPMKGHSHVYWYRQLPEEGLKFMVYLQKENIIDESGMPKERFSAEFPKEGPSILRIQQVVRGDSAAYFCASSRDYTYEQYFGPGTRLTVT.

The V call is TRBV5-4, the J call TRBJ1-1; a weak D match, TRBD1 (6 bases). CDR1 is SGHNT and CDR2 is YYREEE in the germline V gene (reference sequence). V lost 0 bases and J 2 bases, leaving 8 bases between the germline ends. The CDR3 extends over 14 amino acids. CDR3 coding DNA: TGTGCCAGCAGCTTGGAGGACAGAAACACTGAAGCTTTCTTT. As protein: CASSLEDRNTEAFF.

The rearrangement joins TRBV13 to TRBJ2-2; a weak D match, TRBD1 (6 bases). V lost 0 bases and J 7 bases, leaving 9 bases between the germline ends. The CDR3 contains 14 residues. The germline CDR1 and CDR2 sequences are PRHDT and FYEKMQ (reference sequence). CDR3 sequence (DNA): TGTGCCAGCAGCTTAGGGCAGGGGTTCGGGGAGCTGTTTTTT. Its protein product is CASSLGQGFGELFF.

The chain carries TRBV28 and TRBJ2-3; TRBD2 agrees at 14 bases. Losses at the gene ends were 6 bases for V and 9 bases for J; bases not matched to a gene: 11. The CDR3 consists of 16 residues. Germline CDR1 MDHEN, CDR2 SYDVKM. The CDR3 nucleotides are TGTGCCAGCAGCCTGAGGGCGGGACTAGCGGGAGTCACGCAGTATTTT. This gives the protein CASSLRAGLAGVTQYF.

The V call is TRBV6-5, the J call TRBJ1-4, with 7 positions matching TRBD1. CDR1 and CDR2 (germline): MNHEY, SVGAGI. Losses at the gene ends were 7 bases for V and 1 base for J; bases not matched to a gene: 6. The CDR3 spans 15 residues. The CDR3 DNA is TGTGCCAGCATGGAACAGGGGTTAACTAATGAAAAACTGTTTTTT. Amino acid sequence: CASMEQGLTNEKLFF.

This chain joins TRBV5-6 and TRBJ2-2, with 9 bases matching TRBD1. V was clipped by 4 bases and J by 5 bases; unmatched bases: 6. There are 15 residues in the CDR3. Germline V lookup: CDR1 SGHDT, CDR2 YYEEEE. The CDR3 bases are TGTGCCAGCAGCCCGATGACAGGGGGTACCGGGGAGCTGTTTTTT. Translated, it gives CASSPMTGGTGELFF.

This clone was counted a few times. J is TRBJ1-2 and V is TRBV7-9, with D possibly being TRBD1 (6 bases). Germline assignment: CDR1 SEHNR and CDR2 FQNEAQ (reference sequence). CDR3 length: 15 residues. Trimming took off 7 bases at V and 5 bases at J, with 20 bases between the two ends. The CDR3: CASNDPGALGYGYTF. The CDR3 region has the DNA TGTGCCAGCAACGACCCGGGGGCGCTGGGTTATGGCTACACCTTC.

This clone was observed a single time. V usage is TRBV7-3 and J usage is TRBJ2-7, with D possibly TRBD2 on 7 matching bases. V gave up 3 bases and J gave up 6 bases, with 15 bases separating them. Germline CDR1 and CDR2: SGHTA and FQGTGA. This CDR3 is built from 14 residues. The CDR3 coding sequence is TGTGCCAGCAGCTTCCTCGGGGGGCTGGGCGAGCAGTACTTC. Its protein product is CASSFLGGLGEQYF. The full variable domain, rest sourced from reference TRBV7-3 and TRBJ2-7, is GAGVSQTPSNKVTEKGKYVELRCDPISGHTALYWYRQSLGQGPEFLIYFQGTGAADDSGLPNDRFFAVRPEGSVSTLKIQRTERGDSAVYLCASSFLGGLGEQYFGPGTRLTVT.

This chain joins TRBV18 and TRBJ1-4, with D uncertain. V was cut by 2 bases and J by 7 bases, with 14 bases left in between. Per germline, CDR1 KGHSH and CDR2 LQKENI. The CDR3 is 15 residues long. CDR3 sequence reads: CASSPSNRPSEKLFF. CDR3 DNA: TGTGCCAGCTCACCAAGCAACAGACCATCTGAAAAACTGTTTTTT.

The J gene is TRBJ2-7, the V gene TRBV4-1; TRBD1 might be the D (5 bases). The germline CDR1 and CDR2 sequences are MGHRA and YSYEKL. V shed 0 bases and J shed 2 bases, with 14 bases lying between them. The CDR3 consists of 16 residues. CDR3 in amino acids: CASSQDWGYNTYEQYF. In nucleotides, the CDR3 is TGCGCCAGCAGCCAAGATTGGGGCTATAACACCTACGAGCAGTACTTC.

The chain has TRBV7-9 and TRBJ2-1; possible D gene TRBD1, 5 bases. Germline V CDR1 and CDR2: SEHNR, FQNEAQ (reference sequence). The V end was cut by 2 bases, the J end by 6 bases, with 11 bases between. The CDR3 extends over 14 amino acids. CDR3 in DNA: TGTGCCAGCAGCTTAACAGGACGCCCCAATGAGCAGTTCTTC. This sequence encodes CASSLTGRPNEQFF. The full variable domain, completed using reference TRBV7-9 and TRBJ2-1, is DTGVSQNPRHKITKRGQNVTFRCDPISEHNRLYWYRQTLGQGPEFLTYFQNEAQLEKSRLLSDRFSAERPKGSFSTLEIQRTEQGDSAMYLCASSLTGRPNEQFFGPGTRLTVL.

This rearrangement joins TRBV18 to TRBJ2-1; TRBD2 agrees at 8 bases. CDR3 length: 16 residues. V was clipped by 6 bases and J by 0 bases; unmatched bases: 7. Looked up from germline, CDR1 is KGHSH and CDR2 is LQKENI. CDR3 protein: CASSFSGASSYNEQFF. CDR3 DNA: TGTGCCAGCTCGTTTAGCGGGGCTAGCTCCTACAATGAGCAGTTCTTC. Supplemented by reference TRBV18 and TRBJ2-1, the full variable domain reads NAGVMQNPRHLVRRRGQEARLRCSPMKGHSHVYWYRQLPEEGLKFMVYLQKENIIDESGMPKERFSAEFPKEGPSILRIQQVVRGDSAAYFCASSFSGASSYNEQFFGPGTRLTVL.

There are a few counts of this clone. V and J are TRBV7-2 and TRBJ2-1; 11 bases fit TRBD2. CDR1 is SGHTA and CDR2 is FQGNSA in the germline V gene. The ends lost 2 bases at V and 9 bases at J; junction bases unmatched: 6. The CDR3 has 15 amino acids. CDR3 region: CASSLTSGSRVEQFF. The CDR3 coding sequence is TGTGCCAGCAGCTTAACTAGCGGGAGTCGGGTTGAGCAGTTCTTC.

The rearrangement joins TRBV7-3 to TRBJ2-2; no clear D gene. Germline loops: CDR1 SGHTA, CDR2 FQGTGA. V lost 3 bases and J lost 3, with 2 bases in between. The CDR3 covers 12 residues. The CDR3 nucleotides read TGTGCCAGCAGCTTCCACACCGGGGAGCTGTTTTTT. Amino acids: CASSFHTGELFF.

The chain carries TRBV2 and TRBJ1-5, with D perhaps matching TRBD1 (5 bases). The CDR3 is 14 residues long. Trimming left V 6 bases short and J 0 bases short, with 9 bases between. Germline V lookup: CDR1 SNHLY, CDR2 FYNNEI. CDR3 in DNA: TGTGCCAGCAGGGGACGTTATAGCAATCAGCCCCAGCATTTT. The encoded protein is CASRGRYSNQPQHF.

The V gene is TRBV18, the J gene TRBJ2-1; 7 bases align to TRBD1. The germline CDR1 and CDR2 sequences are KGHSH and LQKENI. The CDR3 extends over 16 amino acids. The trim removed 3 bases at V and 1 base at J, leaving 6 bases unmatched. The CDR3 is CASSPLGQLSYNEQFF. The CDR3 DNA reads as TGTGCCAGCTCACCCCTGGGACAGCTATCCTACAATGAGCAGTTCTTC.

The chain employs TRBV4-3 and TRBJ2-5, with 8 positions matching TRBD2. The DNA end favors TRBJ2-7, so the J call may be wrong. The CDR3 sequence is 17 residues long. Per the germline V gene, CDR1 is LGHNA and CDR2 is YSLEER. The CDR3 loop is CASSQDASGSGSYEQYF. The CDR3 nucleotides read TGCGCCAGCAGCCAAGATGCCAGCGGGAGCGGGTCATACGAGCAGTACTTC.

V usage is TRBV29-1 and J usage is TRBJ2-1; a possible D gene is TRBD2 (9 bases). V lost 6 bases, J lost 7 bases, and 25 bases lay in between. The CDR3 is 16 residues long. Germline values: CDR1 SQVTM, CDR2 ANQGSEA. The CDR3 reads CSVSGGIAGDRNEQFF. The CDR3 DNA reads as TGCAGCGTGTCAGGAGGCATAGCGGGGGACAGGAATGAGCAGTTCTTC.

This CDR3 is CASRTLAGGRETQYF. CDR3 nucleotides: TGTGCCAGTAGGACACTAGCGGGAGGGCGAGAGACCCAGTACTTC. This rearrangement joins TRBV19 to TRBJ2-5; 13 positions agree with TRBD2. V dropped 6 bases and J dropped 4; count of bases not matched to a gene: 5. This CDR3 is built from 15 residues. CDR1 is LNHDA and CDR2 is SQIVND in the germline V gene (reference sequence).

V usage is TRBV5-1 and J usage is TRBJ1-6, with D possibly matching TRBD1 (5 bases). The germline V gene has CDR1 SGHRS and CDR2 YFSETQ. This CDR3 has 14 residues. V lost 4 bases, J lost 10 bases, and 15 bases lay in between. In DNA, the CDR3 is TGCGCCAGCAGCCTGGGGGTGGAGGGCTCACCCCTCCACTTT. Translated, it gives CASSLGVEGSPLHF.

This chain links TRBV7-2 with TRBJ2-1; D gene unclear. The CDR3 has 11 residues. Trimming shortened V by 0 bases and J by 8 bases, and 2 bases separated the two germline ends. CDR1 is SGHTA, CDR2 FQGNSA, per germline. DNA for the CDR3: TGTGCCAGCAGCTTAGCCTATGAGCAGTTCTTC. This translates into CASSLAYEQFF.

The chain carries TRBV2 and TRBJ2-5; D unresolved. CDR1 and CDR2 (germline): SNHLY, FYNNEI. V shed 7 bases and J shed 2 bases, with 14 bases lying between them. The CDR3 runs to 14 residues. Written as DNA, the CDR3 is TGTGCCAGCAAGGCAGCCTATGTGCAAGAGACCCAGTACTTC. Protein product: CASKAAYVQETQYF. Drawing the rest from reference TRBV2 and TRBJ2-5, the complete variable domain is EPEVTQTPSHQVTQMGQEVILRCVPISNHLYFYWYRQILGQKVEFLVSFYNNEISEKSEIFDDQFSVERPDGSNFTLKIRSTKLEDSAMYFCASKAAYVQETQYFGPGTRLLVL.